This is a list of T cell receptor beta chains from one sample in a study of blood T cell repertoires in COVID-19. Assay used: immunoSEQ multiplex PCR; TCRdb lists only in-frame clones, some missing. This sample carries approximately 70,000 clones, roughly 80% of them seen once, and the ten largest clones take 9% to 10%. Sample: peripheral blood. These receptors were obtained from a woman older than 75 with acute or convalescent COVID-19. The CDR3 runs from the conserved cysteine through the conserved F or W. Size is stated for part of the rows, as once, few or many counts, or as a class when the clone is expanded.

TRBV9	NA	TRBJ1-3	CASSPRTRSGNTIYF
TRBV7-8	NA	TRBJ2-3	CASRDRATDTQYF
TRBV5-4	NA	TRBJ1-1	CASSLGGEAEAFF
TRBV19	NA	TRBJ2-1	CASSGGTGRHNEQFF
TRBV27	NA	TRBJ2-2	CASSLRRGPSNTGELFF
TRBV4-1	NA	TRBJ2-5	CASSQASVTQETQYF
TRBV7-9	once	TRBJ2-1	CASSLWRDRGLNEQFF
TRBV2	NA	TRBJ1-3	CASSRDRPFSGNTIYF
TRBV5-1	NA	TRBJ1-1	CASSLGRFDTEAFF
TRBV19	NA	TRBJ1-2	CASSIGMEGYYGYTF